This T cell receptor (beta chain) was obtained from a study of metastatic and nonmetastatic thyroid tumors. For the study at large: The study looked at repertoires side by side in blood and in tumor or nodule tissue from malignant and benign thyroid patients.

Findings of the study overall: The study reportedly found significantly higher TCR beta diversity in malignant thyroid tumors than benign nodules, in blood and tumor.

In the source study's methods: In papillary thyroid cancer, a distant-metastasis classifier was built using CDR3 differences across clinicopathological groups. Using MiXCR, TCRdb reanalyzed the PCR reads. The V and J calls here are based on TCRdb, not the publication. The sample yields around 20,000 clones, about 30% seen once. Germline V gives CDR1 MDHEN, CDR2 SYDVKM. Unmatched junction bases numbered 14, after V lost 7 bases and J lost 3 bases. CDR3 length: 16 amino acids. This clone was observed a handful of times. What it recognizes is unknown. No patient received treatment before thyroid surgery. The chain joins TRBV28 to TRBJ2-7; 8 bases line up with TRBD1. Sequencing input: blood. This receptor was taken from a female donor with papillary thyroid cancer or a benign thyroid nodule (not recorded which). Some clones in this sample may be carry-over from other donors' samples. The CDR3 nucleotides are TGTGCCAGCACCCGCCCCGGAGGACAGGGCGGCTACGAGCAGTACTTC. Residues: CASTRPGGQGGYEQYF.